These 29 T cell receptor beta chains were all obtained from the same sample, sequenced in a study of long-term antiretroviral therapy in people with HIV. immunoSEQ v3.0 was run at survey level. Some clones are missing from TCRdb's copy, which holds only in-frame ones; the method was immunoSEQ multiplex PCR. This table has more than 25,000 clones, more than 80% appearing once. Specimen: unsorted PBMCs, collected 3 years after starting antiretroviral therapy. Receptor source: a man aged 35 to 55 with HIV.

This chain uses TRBV10-3 with TRBJ2-3; D tentatively fits TRBD1 or TRBD2 (5 bases each). Germline V CDR1 and CDR2: ENHRY, SYGVKD. Trimming removed 0 bases at V and 9 bases at J, with 16 bases between. The CDR3 length is 15 residues. CDR3 bases: TGTGCCATCAGTGAGTCGGTGGGGGACCCCCAAACGCAGTATTTT. Protein: CAISESVGDPQTQYF.

The chain carries TRBV18 and TRBJ2-1; D call uncertain. The CDR3 loop spans 15 amino acids. Germline V gene sequence: CDR1 KGHSH, CDR2 LQKENI. V was shortened by 0 bases and J by 3 bases, with 9 bases between the two germline ends. CDR3 region: CASSPPTDNYNEQFF. The CDR3 DNA sequence: TGTGCCAGCTCACCACCGACTGATAACTACAATGAGCAGTTCTTC.

The chain is built from TRBV5-4 and TRBJ1-2; D is unresolved. Germline values: CDR1 SGHNT, CDR2 YYREEE (reference sequence). This CDR3 comprises 16 residues. V lost 0 bases, J lost 3 bases, and 15 bases lay in between. The CDR3 spells CASSLGSLVRDYGYTF. CDR3 sequence (DNA): TGTGCCAGCAGCTTGGGTAGCCTAGTACGGGACTATGGCTACACCTTC.

The chain couples TRBV25-1 to TRBJ2-7; tentatively, D is TRBD1 (6 bases). The germline gives CDR1 MGHDK, CDR2 SYGVNS. V lost 5 bases, J lost 7 bases, and 15 bases lay in between. The CDR3 runs to 13 residues. CDR3 sequence: CASSTEVGGEQYF. The CDR3 nucleotides are TGTGCCAGCAGTACCGAGGTAGGGGGAGAGCAGTACTTC.

The V call is TRBV5-4, the J call TRBJ2-2, with 9 bases fitting TRBD2. Trimming took 4 bases from V and 0 from J; bases not matched to a gene: 10. Germline values: CDR1 SGHNT, CDR2 YYREEE (reference sequence). The length of the CDR3 is 18 residues. This CDR3 reads CASSRPGGGASNTGELFF. The CDR3 DNA reads TGTGCCAGCAGCCGGCCGGGCGGGGGGGCCTCGAACACCGGGGAGCTGTTTTTT. The whole variable domain, remainder taken from reference TRBV5-4 and TRBJ2-2, is ETGVTQSPTHLIKTRGQQVTLRCSSQSGHNTVSWYQQALGQGPQFIFQYYREEENGRGNFPPRFSGLQFPNYSSELNVNALELDDSALYLCASSRPGGGASNTGELFFGEGSRLTVL.

Here the CDR3 reads CASSWGAGNQPQHF. The CDR3 DNA follows: TGCGCCAGCAGCTGGGGCGCAGGCAATCAGCCCCAGCATTTT. The chain recombines TRBV5-1 with TRBJ1-5; the D gene is possibly TRBD1 (5 bases). CDR3 size: 14 residues. Germline assignment: CDR1 SGHRS and CDR2 YFSETQ. The V gene lost 3 bases and the J gene lost 2 bases, with 9 bases spanning the gap.

There are a few counts of this clone. V and J are TRBV14 and TRBJ1-2; no firm D call. Germline V gives CDR1 SGHDN, CDR2 FVKESK. Trimming took off 0 bases at V and 4 bases at J, with 12 bases between the two ends. The CDR3 spans 15 residues. The CDR3 DNA reads TGTGCCAGCAGCCAAGATCACACATCCCCCTATGGCTACACCTTC. This gives the protein CASSQDHTSPYGYTF.

This sequence joins TRBV29-1 and TRBJ1-1; D remains ambiguous. Germline CDR1 SQVTM, CDR2 ANQGSEA. Between the trimmed V and J ends, which lost 3 bases and 7 bases, there was a span of 9 bases. The CDR3 has 11 residues. The CDR3 reads CSVDIGFEAFF. CDR3 in DNA: TGCAGCGTTGATATCGGGTTTGAAGCTTTCTTT.

The chain is built from TRBV5-1 and TRBJ2-2, with D perhaps TRBD2 (6 bases). CDR3 length: 16 residues. Germline-derived CDR1 and CDR2 are SGHRS and YFSETQ. V was trimmed by 3 bases and J by 0 bases, leaving 12 bases between them. The chain's CDR3 is CASSSGGTTNTGELFF. The CDR3 bases are TGCGCCAGCAGCTCCGGGGGTACTACGAACACCGGGGAGCTGTTTTTT.

The chain joins TRBV5-6 to TRBJ2-3; 7 bases match TRBD1. V shed 6 bases and J 4 bases; nucleotides not matched to a gene: 11. The germline V gene encodes CDR1 SGHDT and CDR2 YYEEEE. This CDR3 is built from 15 residues. In DNA form, the CDR3 reads TGTGCCAGCACCCTGGGGGCAGGGGGATCAGATACGCAGTATTTT. Residues: CASTLGAGGSDTQYF.

The chain is built from TRBV5-5 and TRBJ1-4; D unresolved. The CDR3 has 15 amino acids. Per germline, CDR1 SGHKS and CDR2 YYEKEE (reference sequence). Trimming removed 2 bases from V and 7 bases from J, with 15 bases in between. CDR3 nucleotides: TGTGCCAGCAGCTTCGTCCTGGGTGGCGGTGAAAAACTGTTTTTT. Translation gives CASSFVLGGGEKLFF.

The chain joins TRBV29-1 to TRBJ1-1, with TRBD1 as a possible D gene (5 bases). CDR3 size: 12 residues. Trimming took 7 bases from V and 1 from J, leaving 10 bases between them. From germline, CDR1 is SQVTM and CDR2 ANQGSEA. The CDR3: CSATVTNTEAFF. CDR3 DNA sequence: TGCAGCGCGACAGTAACGAACACTGAAGCTTTCTTT.

The V gene is TRBV18, the J gene TRBJ2-2, with 7 bases lining up with TRBD1. J lost 4 bases, V lost 6 bases, and 5 bases had no gene match. The CDR3 covers 14 residues. Germline loops: CDR1 KGHSH, CDR2 LQKENI. CDR3 bases: TGTGCCAGCTCCCGGGACAGAACCACCGGGGAGCTGTTTTTT. Translating it yields CASSRDRTTGELFF.

This sequence joins TRBV29-1 and TRBJ2-3; 10 bases line up with TRBD2. The ends lost 7 bases at V and 6 bases at J; junction bases unmatched: 13. The CDR3 totals 15 residues. Looked up from germline, CDR1 is SQVTM and CDR2 is ANQGSEA. In DNA form, the CDR3 reads TGCAGCGCCCGAAGGCTAGCGGGGGCAAGGGATACGCAGTATTTT. Its translation: CSARRLAGARDTQYF.

V is TRBV11-3 and J is TRBJ2-1; D tentatively fits TRBD1 or TRBD2 (5 bases each). Trimming removed 5 bases at V and 5 bases at J, with 19 bases between. This CDR3 is built from 16 residues. Looked up from germline, CDR1 is SGHNT and CDR2 is YENEEA. CDR3 region: CASSPDRGGAHNEQFF. The CDR3 DNA reads TGTGCCAGCAGCCCTGATCGGGGCGGAGCCCACAATGAGCAGTTCTTC.

This chain links TRBV10-2 with TRBJ2-3, with TRBD2 matching 11 bases. This CDR3 contains 14 residues. The V gene's germline CDR1 is WSHSY and CDR2 SAAADI. V dropped 6 bases and J dropped 7; count of bases not matched to a gene: 6. Here the CDR3 reads CASSLAGGGNTQYF. The CDR3 DNA follows: TGCGCCAGCAGCCTAGCGGGGGGAGGGAATACGCAGTATTTT.

This clone was counted between two and nine times. This rearrangement joins TRBV4-2 to TRBJ1-6; 10 positions agree with TRBD1. Per germline, CDR1 LGHNA and CDR2 YNFKEQ. Germline trimming cut 0 bases from V and 10 bases from J; bases unmatched to any gene: 9. The CDR3 totals 17 residues. The CDR3 sequence is CASSQDQGWTGGSPLHF. The CDR3 DNA is TGTGCCAGCAGCCAAGATCAGGGGTGGACAGGGGGATCACCCCTCCACTTT.

The chain is built from TRBV6-6 and TRBJ2-2; D is tentatively TRBD1 or TRBD2 (5 bases each). Trimming removed 5 bases from V and 6 bases from J, with 10 bases in between. This CDR3 contains 13 residues. Germline V gene sequence: CDR1 MNHNY, CDR2 SVGAGI (reference sequence). CDR3 loop: CASSEGRAGELFF. The CDR3 nucleotides are TGTGCCAGCAGTGAGGGGCGGGCCGGGGAGCTGTTTTTT.

V gene TRBV2 combines with J gene TRBJ2-2, with 9 bases matching TRBD2. CDR1 and CDR2 (germline): SNHLY, FYNNEI. The V and J ends lost 4 bases and 4 bases, in that order; junction bases with no gene match: 4. The CDR3 totals 15 residues. Written as DNA, the CDR3 is TGTGCCAGCAGTGTCCTAGCGGGATCCACCGGGGAGCTGTTTTTT. Its translation: CASSVLAGSTGELFF.

The rearrangement links TRBV30 to TRBJ2-6; either TRBD1 or TRBD2 may supply D (6 bases each). V lost 0 bases, J lost 1 base, and 10 bases lay in between. Germline CDR1 is GTSNPN and CDR2 is SVGIG (reference sequence). This CDR3 has 16 amino acids. For the CDR3, the DNA is TGTGCCTGGAGTGTAGGAGGGGGATCTGGGGCCAACGTCCTGACTTTC. Translated: CAWSVGGGSGANVLTF.

This chain joins TRBV6-5 and TRBJ1-1; weak D call: TRBD1 (6 bases). Trimming pared 2 bases from V and 5 bases from J, leaving 9 bases between. The CDR3 covers 13 residues. Germline CDR1 reads MNHEY; CDR2 reads SVGAGI. CDR3 DNA: TGTGCCAGCAGTTACGAGGGGGGAACTGAAGCTTTCTTT. Translating gives CASSYEGGTEAFF.

This chain uses TRBV5-4 with TRBJ2-7; 7 bases line up with TRBD1. V dropped 4 bases and J dropped 4; count of bases not matched to a gene: 5. The CDR3 is 13 amino acids. Germline V gene sequence: CDR1 SGHNT, CDR2 YYREEE (reference sequence). The CDR3 DNA follows: TGTGCCAGCAGCCACGACAGGGAATACGAGCAGTACTTC. Its protein product is CASSHDREYEQYF.

V and J are TRBV4-3 and TRBJ1-2; D call uncertain. This CDR3 contains 15 residues. The germline V gene has CDR1 LGHNA and CDR2 YSLEER. Trimming removed 1 base from V and 4 bases from J, with 13 bases in between. The CDR3 DNA sequence: TGCGCCAGCAGCCAAGTGGGAGGGATAAGCTATGGCTACACCTTC. Protein sequence: CASSQVGGISYGYTF.

This clone was detected once. The J gene is TRBJ2-5, the V gene TRBV19; 7 bases line up with TRBD1. The V and J ends lost 9 bases and 5 bases, in that order; junction bases with no gene match: 15. Germline V gives CDR1 LNHDA, CDR2 SQIVND (reference sequence). The CDR3 runs 15 residues. The CDR3: CASRGWDRGLETQYF. In nucleotides, the CDR3 is TGTGCCAGCAGGGGGTGGGACAGAGGTCTGGAGACCCAGTACTTC. The entire variable domain, with the rest obtained from reference TRBV19 and TRBJ2-5, is as follows: DGGITQSPKYLFRKEGQNVTLSCEQNLNHDAMYWYRQDPGQGLRLIYYSQIVNDFQKGDIAEGYSVSREKKESFPLTVTSAQKNPTAFYLCASRGWDRGLETQYFGPGTRLLVL.

This chain uses TRBV5-4 with TRBJ2-7, with 9 nucleotides matching TRBD1. The V and J ends lost 4 bases and 1 base, in that order; junction bases with no gene match: 6. Germline CDR1 and CDR2: SGHNT and YYREEE (reference sequence). This CDR3 has 15 amino acids. This chain's CDR3 is CASSDMDRGSYEQYF. In DNA, the CDR3 is TGTGCCAGCAGCGACATGGACAGGGGATCCTACGAGCAGTACTTC.

There are a few counts of this clone. The J gene is TRBJ1-1, the V gene TRBV5-1; possibly TRBD1 for D (5 bases). V lost 6 bases and J 3 bases, leaving 15 bases between the germline ends. The germline gives CDR1 SGHRS, CDR2 YFSETQ. The CDR3 has 14 amino acids. The CDR3 here is CASNRGGADTEAFF. In DNA, the CDR3 is TGCGCCAGCAACCGGGGAGGGGCGGACACTGAAGCTTTCTTT.

The rearrangement uses TRBV7-9 and TRBJ2-3; TRBD2 might be the D (6 bases). This CDR3 is built from 14 residues. From germline, CDR1 is SEHNR and CDR2 FQNEAQ (reference sequence). Between the trimmed V and J ends, which lost 5 bases and 0 bases, there was a span of 9 bases. CDR3 residues: CASSISGSTDTQYF. As DNA, the CDR3 is TGTGCCAGCAGCATCAGCGGGAGCACAGATACGCAGTATTTT.

The chain couples TRBV7-8 to TRBJ1-1; 12 bases map to TRBD1. CDR1 and CDR2 (germline): SGHVS, FQNEAQ. The CDR3 contains 16 residues. Trimming removed 5 bases from V and 4 bases from J; junction bases left unmatched: 8. The CDR3 region is CASSARDRGRVTEAFF. The CDR3 coding sequence is TGTGCCAGCAGCGCTCGGGACAGGGGGCGCGTCACTGAAGCTTTCTTT.

The chain links TRBV23-1 to TRBJ2-6, with D perhaps given as TRBD1 or TRBD2 (5 bases each). TRBV23-1 is marked as an open reading frame, function uncertain. The CDR3 length is 16 residues. The V gene lost 6 bases and the J gene lost 0 bases, with 12 bases spanning the gap. CDR3 in DNA: TGCGCCAGCAGCGGGACGTATATCTCTGGGGCCAACGTCCTGACTTTC. Translation gives CASSGTYISGANVLTF.